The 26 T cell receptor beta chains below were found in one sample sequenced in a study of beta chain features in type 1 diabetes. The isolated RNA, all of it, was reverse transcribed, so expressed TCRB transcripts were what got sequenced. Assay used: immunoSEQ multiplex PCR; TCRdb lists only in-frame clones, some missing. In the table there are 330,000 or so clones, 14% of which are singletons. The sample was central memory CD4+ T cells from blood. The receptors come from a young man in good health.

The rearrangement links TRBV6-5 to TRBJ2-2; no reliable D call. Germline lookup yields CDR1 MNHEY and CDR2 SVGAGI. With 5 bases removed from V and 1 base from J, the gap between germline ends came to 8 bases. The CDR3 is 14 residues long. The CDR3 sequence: CASSRRRNTGELFF. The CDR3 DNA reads TGTGCCAGCAGTCGACGACGGAACACCGGGGAGCTGTTTTTT.

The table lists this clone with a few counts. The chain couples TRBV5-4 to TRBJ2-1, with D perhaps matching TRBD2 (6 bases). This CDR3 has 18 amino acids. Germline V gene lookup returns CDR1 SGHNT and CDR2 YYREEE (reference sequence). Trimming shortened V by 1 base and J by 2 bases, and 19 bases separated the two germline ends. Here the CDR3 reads CASSLMGITGVTYNEQFF. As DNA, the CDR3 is TGTGCCAGCAGCTTGATGGGTATTACGGGGGTTACCTACAATGAGCAGTTCTTC.

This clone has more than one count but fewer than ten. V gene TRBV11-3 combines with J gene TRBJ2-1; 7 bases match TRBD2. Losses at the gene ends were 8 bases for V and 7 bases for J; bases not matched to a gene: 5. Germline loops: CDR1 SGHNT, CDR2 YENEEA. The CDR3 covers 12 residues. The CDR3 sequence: CASGRADNEQFF. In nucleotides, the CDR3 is TGTGCCAGCGGGAGGGCCGATAATGAGCAGTTCTTC.

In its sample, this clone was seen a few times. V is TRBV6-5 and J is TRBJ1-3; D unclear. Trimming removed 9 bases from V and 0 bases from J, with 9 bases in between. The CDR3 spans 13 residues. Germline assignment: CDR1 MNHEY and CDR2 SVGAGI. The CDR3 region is CASRPGSGNTIYF. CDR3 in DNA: TGTGCCAGTCGACCAGGCTCTGGAAACACCATATATTTT.

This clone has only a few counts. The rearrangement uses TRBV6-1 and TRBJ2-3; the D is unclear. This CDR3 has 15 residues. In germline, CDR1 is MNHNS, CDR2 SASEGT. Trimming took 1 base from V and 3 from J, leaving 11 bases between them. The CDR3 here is CASSEVWGGTDTQYF. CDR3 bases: TGTGCCAGCAGTGAAGTTTGGGGTGGTACAGATACGCAGTATTTT.

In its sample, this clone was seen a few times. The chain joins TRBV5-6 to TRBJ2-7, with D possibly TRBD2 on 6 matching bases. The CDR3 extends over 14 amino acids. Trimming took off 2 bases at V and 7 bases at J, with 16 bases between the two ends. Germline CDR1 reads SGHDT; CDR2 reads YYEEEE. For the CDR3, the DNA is TGTGCCAGCAGCTTCAGAGACACCGGAGGGGAGCAGTACTTC. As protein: CASSFRDTGGEQYF.

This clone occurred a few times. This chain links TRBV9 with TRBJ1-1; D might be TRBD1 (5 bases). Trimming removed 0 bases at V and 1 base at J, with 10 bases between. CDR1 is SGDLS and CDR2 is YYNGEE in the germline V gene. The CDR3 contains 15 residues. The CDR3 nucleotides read TGTGCCAGCAGCGTAGGTAGGGACGGGAACACTGAAGCTTTCTTT. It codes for CASSVGRDGNTEAFF.

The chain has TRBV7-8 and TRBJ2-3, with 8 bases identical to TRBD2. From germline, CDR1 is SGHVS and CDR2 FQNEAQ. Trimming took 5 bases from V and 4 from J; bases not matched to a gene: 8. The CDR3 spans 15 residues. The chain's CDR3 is CASSRQTGGADTQYF. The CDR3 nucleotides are TGTGCCAGCAGCCGACAGACCGGGGGGGCAGATACGCAGTATTTT.

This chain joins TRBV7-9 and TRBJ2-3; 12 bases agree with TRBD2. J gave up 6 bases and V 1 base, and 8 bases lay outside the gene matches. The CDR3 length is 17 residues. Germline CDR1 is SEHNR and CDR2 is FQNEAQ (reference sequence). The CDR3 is CASSLGASGRAVDTQYF. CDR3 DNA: TGTGCCAGCAGCTTAGGCGCTAGCGGGAGGGCCGTGGATACGCAGTATTTT.

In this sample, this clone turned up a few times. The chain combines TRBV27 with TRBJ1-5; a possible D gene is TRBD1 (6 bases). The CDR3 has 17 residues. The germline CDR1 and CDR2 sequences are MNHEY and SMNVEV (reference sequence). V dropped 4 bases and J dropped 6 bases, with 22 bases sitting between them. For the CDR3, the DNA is TGTGCCAGCAGTTACTTAGGGCCCCGCGGGGGCAGTCAGCCCCAGCATTTT. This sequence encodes CASSYLGPRGGSQPQHF.

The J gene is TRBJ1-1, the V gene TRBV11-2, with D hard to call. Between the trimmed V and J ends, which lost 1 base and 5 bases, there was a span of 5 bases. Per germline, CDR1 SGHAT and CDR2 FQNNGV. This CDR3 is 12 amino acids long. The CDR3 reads CASSLAWTEAFF. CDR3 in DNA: TGTGCCAGCAGCTTAGCTTGGACTGAAGCTTTCTTT.

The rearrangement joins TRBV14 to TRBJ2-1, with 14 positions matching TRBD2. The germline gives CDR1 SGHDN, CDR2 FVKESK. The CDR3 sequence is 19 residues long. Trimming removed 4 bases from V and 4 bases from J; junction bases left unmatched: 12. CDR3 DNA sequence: TGTGCCAGCAGCCCCGTCACCGGACTAGCGGGGGGACTTTACAATGAGCAGTTCTTC. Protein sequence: CASSPVTGLAGGLYNEQFF.

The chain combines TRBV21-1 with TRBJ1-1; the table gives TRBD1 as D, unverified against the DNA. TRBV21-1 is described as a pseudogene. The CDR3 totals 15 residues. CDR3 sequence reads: CASSKGNRGNTEAFF. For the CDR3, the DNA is TGTGCCAGCAGCAAAGGAAACAGGGGAAACACTGAAGCTTTCTTT.

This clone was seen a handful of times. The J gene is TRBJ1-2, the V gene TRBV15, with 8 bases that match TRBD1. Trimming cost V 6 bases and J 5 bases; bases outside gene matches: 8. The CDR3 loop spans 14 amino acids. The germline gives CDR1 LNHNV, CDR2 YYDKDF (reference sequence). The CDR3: CATRTQGGGYGYTF. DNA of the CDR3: TGTGCCACCAGGACACAGGGGGGAGGATATGGCTACACCTTC.

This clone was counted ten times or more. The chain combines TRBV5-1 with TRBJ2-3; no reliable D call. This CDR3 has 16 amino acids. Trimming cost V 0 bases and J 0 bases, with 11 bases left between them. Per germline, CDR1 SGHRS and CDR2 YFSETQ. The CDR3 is CASSLEGRSSTDTQYF. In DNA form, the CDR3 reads TGCGCCAGCAGCTTGGAAGGCAGGTCTAGCACAGATACGCAGTATTTT.

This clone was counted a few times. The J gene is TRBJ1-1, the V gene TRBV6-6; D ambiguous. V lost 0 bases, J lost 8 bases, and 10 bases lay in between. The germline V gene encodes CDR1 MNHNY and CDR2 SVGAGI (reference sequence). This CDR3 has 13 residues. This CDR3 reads CASSYSKDSEAFF. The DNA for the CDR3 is TGTGCCAGCAGTTACTCGAAGGACTCGGAAGCTTTCTTT.

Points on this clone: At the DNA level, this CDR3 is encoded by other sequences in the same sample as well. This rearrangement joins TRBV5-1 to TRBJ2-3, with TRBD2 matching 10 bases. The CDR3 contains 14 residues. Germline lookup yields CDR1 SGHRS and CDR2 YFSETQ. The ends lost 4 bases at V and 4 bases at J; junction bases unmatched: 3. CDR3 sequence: CASSLGTSADTQYF. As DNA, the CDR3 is TGCGCCAGCAGCCTCGGGACTAGCGCAGATACGCAGTATTTT.

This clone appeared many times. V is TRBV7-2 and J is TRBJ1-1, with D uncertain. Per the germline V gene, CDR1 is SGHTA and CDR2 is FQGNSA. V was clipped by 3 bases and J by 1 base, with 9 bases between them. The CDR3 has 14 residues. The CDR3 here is CASSFRTGNTEAFF. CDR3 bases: TGTGCCAGCAGCTTTCGGACCGGGAACACTGAAGCTTTCTTT.

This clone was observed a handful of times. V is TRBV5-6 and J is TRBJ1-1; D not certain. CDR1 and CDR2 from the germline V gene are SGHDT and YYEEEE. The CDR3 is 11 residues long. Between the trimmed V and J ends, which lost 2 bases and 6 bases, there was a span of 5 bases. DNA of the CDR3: TGTGCCAGCAGCTTCCGGTCTGAAGCTTTCTTT. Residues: CASSFRSEAFF.

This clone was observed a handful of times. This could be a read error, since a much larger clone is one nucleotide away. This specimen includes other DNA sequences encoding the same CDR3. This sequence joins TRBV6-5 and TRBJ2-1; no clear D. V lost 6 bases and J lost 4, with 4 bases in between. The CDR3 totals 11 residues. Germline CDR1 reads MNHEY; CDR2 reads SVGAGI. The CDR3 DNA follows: TGTGCCAGCAGGAATTACAATGAGCAGTTCTTC. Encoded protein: CASRNYNEQFF.

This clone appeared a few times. The CDR3 here is CASSVGSGTGELFF. As DNA, the CDR3 is TGTGCCAGCAGCGTAGGTTCGGGAACCGGGGAGCTGTTTTTT. The rearrangement uses TRBV9 and TRBJ2-2; D may be TRBD2 (5 bases). The V end was cut by 0 bases, the J end by 5 bases, with 8 bases between. Germline V gene data show CDR1 as SGDLS and CDR2 as YYNGEE. The length of the CDR3 is 14 residues.

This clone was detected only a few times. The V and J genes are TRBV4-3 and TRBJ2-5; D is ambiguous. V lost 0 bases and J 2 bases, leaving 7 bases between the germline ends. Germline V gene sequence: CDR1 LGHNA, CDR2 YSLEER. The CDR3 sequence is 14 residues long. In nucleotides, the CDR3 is TGCGCCAGCAGCCAAGAGGGCAGACAAGAGACCCAGTACTTC. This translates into CASSQEGRQETQYF.

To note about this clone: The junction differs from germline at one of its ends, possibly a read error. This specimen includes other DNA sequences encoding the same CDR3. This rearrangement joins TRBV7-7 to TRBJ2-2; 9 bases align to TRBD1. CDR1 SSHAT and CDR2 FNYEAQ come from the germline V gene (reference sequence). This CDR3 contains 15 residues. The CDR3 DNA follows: TGTGCTAGCAGCTTGGGACAGGGTGGCACCGGGGAGCTGTTTTTT. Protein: CASSLGQGGTGELFF.

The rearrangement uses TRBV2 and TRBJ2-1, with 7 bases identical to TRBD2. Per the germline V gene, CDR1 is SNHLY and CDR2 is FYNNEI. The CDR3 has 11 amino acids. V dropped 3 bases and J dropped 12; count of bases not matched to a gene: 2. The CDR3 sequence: CASSEGGVQFF. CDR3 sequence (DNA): TGTGCCAGCAGTGAGGGAGGGGTGCAGTTCTTC.

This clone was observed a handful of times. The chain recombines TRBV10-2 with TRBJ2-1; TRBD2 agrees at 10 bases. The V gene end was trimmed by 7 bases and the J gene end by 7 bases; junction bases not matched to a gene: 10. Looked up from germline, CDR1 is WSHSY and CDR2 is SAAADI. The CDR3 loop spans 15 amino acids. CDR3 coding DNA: TGCGCCAGCACCCCACTAGCGGGATTTTCAAATGAGCAGTTCTTC. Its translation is CASTPLAGFSNEQFF.

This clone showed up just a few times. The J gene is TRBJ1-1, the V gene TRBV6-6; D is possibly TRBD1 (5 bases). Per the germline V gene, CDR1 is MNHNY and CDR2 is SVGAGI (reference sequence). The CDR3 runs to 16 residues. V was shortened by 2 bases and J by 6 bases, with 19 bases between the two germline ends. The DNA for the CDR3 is TGTGCCAGCAGTTACACCTCAGGTCGACAGTTGGCTGAAGCTTTCTTT. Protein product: CASSYTSGRQLAEAFF.